The T cell receptor beta chain under discussion was sequenced for a study of blood T cell repertoires in COVID-19. Looking at the study overall: PBMCs, B-cell-depleted T cells, or T cells were the source of the cDNA or gDNA that made up the material.

The CDR3 contains 13 residues. Trimming took 2 bases from V and 6 from J, leaving 10 bases between them. Germline CDR1 is MGHDK and CDR2 is SYGVNS. Per the original data handling: Nucleated cell number was recorded as an estimate derived from reference gene primer amplification. Using immunoSEQ multiplex PCR, the repertoire was profiled, and TCRdb retains in-frame clones only, with some absent. The DNA gave D and trimming, while V, J and clone size come from that table. Seen here are approximately 350,000 clones, 80% to 90% observed once, and the top ten hold over 6%. The clonotype was recovered from a woman between 50 and 59 years old with COVID-19, enrolled during active disease. The sequencing input was peripheral blood. The chain combines TRBV25-1 with TRBJ1-2; TRBD1 might be the D (6 bases). CDR3 residues: CASSETGRDGYTF. The CDR3 DNA sequence: TGTGCCAGCAGTGAAACAGGGAGGGATGGCTACACCTTC.